This T cell receptor beta chain was recorded in a study of identical twins. Study-wide results and caveats: There were fewer insertions in abundant cord blood beta clonotypes, but memory repertoires showed no such pattern.

This CDR3 region has 17 residues. Germline trimming cut 4 bases from V and 0 bases from J; bases unmatched to any gene: 9. The germline V gene has CDR1 SGHRS and CDR2 YFSETQ. cDNA molecules carried unique molecular identifiers, and template switching added a universal primer site. TCRdb reprocessed the 5' RACE reads with MiXCR, giving one entry per CDR3 protein. The sample has 400,000 to 650,000 distinct CDR3 sequences, 22% seen once. Concerning this clonotype: The target antigen is unknown.

These sequences were also reported in another study, on T cells expressing NK-cell markers. That investigation notes: With respect to HCMV, most of the eight sequenced donors were seropositive, and one was seronegative. Roughly 6 donors showed dominant NKG2C+ clonotypes comprising roughly 1.0-7.5% of their CD8+ T cells.

This clonotype was obtained from a woman under 30 in good health. This rearrangement joins TRBV5-1 to TRBJ2-1; 8 bases match TRBD2. Sample: CD4+ T cells sorted from blood. The DNA for the CDR3 is TGCGCCAGCAGCCGGGGGGGGGGCACAAGCTCCTACAATGAGCAGTTCTTC. It translates to CASSRGGGTSSYNEQFF.